This TCR beta chain derives from a study of cytomegalovirus exposure and HLA in healthy donors. Study-wide results and caveats: Per a later analysis, about 17,000 TCR beta sequences showed association with HLA alleles at 0.05 false discovery rate. In vitro work confirmed that a few CMV-associated chains recognize CMV antigens.

A multiplex PCR was run with 60 Vbeta primers and 13 Jbeta primers. Per the original methods: The count from a later analysis was some 83 million unique TCR beta chains, about 10 million of them shared. The protocol was immunoSEQ multiplex PCR, while the TCRdb copy is restricted to in-frame clones and leaves out a portion. The V and J calls and clone size were taken over from that table, and D and trimming were inferred from the DNA. The sample data list 25,000 to 40,000 clones. With respect to this clone: Its target is unknown.

Germline V CDR1 and CDR2: LNHDA, SQIVND (reference sequence). The V segment lost 3 bases and the J segment 8 bases; nucleotides outside the gene matches: 6. The CDR3 runs 14 residues. This receptor was taken from a female donor in good health and CMV-seronegative. The rearrangement links TRBV19 to TRBJ2-4; 8 bases are a match to TRBD1. Sample: PBMCs. The CDR3: CASSMGAGGYIQYF. CDR3 in DNA: TGTGCCAGTAGTATGGGGGCAGGGGGCTACATTCAGTACTTC.